These 11 T cell receptor beta chains were all obtained from the same sample, sequenced in a study of T cells after posttransplantation cyclophosphamide. Sequenced by immunoSEQ multiplex PCR; TCRdb stores in-frame clones only, minus some. The sample contains under 15,000 clones, none occurring once; approximately 24% lies in the top ten. Cyclophosphamide on days +3 and +4 followed busulfan-fludarabine conditioning and a marrow graft. The sample was PBMCs, taken after allogeneic stem cell transplant with posttransplant cyclophosphamide. These receptor sequences come from a female patient between 35 and 55 years old who received an allogeneic stem cell transplant from a related donor, was CMV-positive, and had acute GVHD only. Some T cells may possibly be graft donor cells.

This clone showed up many times. The chain combines TRBV27 with TRBJ2-3; 10 bases fit TRBD1. Germline lookup yields CDR1 MNHEY and CDR2 SMNVEV (reference sequence). V lost 6 bases to trimming and J lost 2 bases; unmatched junction nucleotides: 14. The CDR3 consists of 18 residues. The CDR3 loop reads CASRRGFGTGELTDTQYF. For the CDR3, the DNA is TGTGCCAGCAGGAGGGGATTCGGGACAGGGGAACTCACAGATACGCAGTATTTT.

This clone has ten or more counts. The chain joins TRBV7-8 to TRBJ2-5, with D possibly TRBD2 on 6 matching bases. Germline-derived CDR1 and CDR2 are SGHVS and FQNEAQ. The CDR3 is 14 amino acids. The ends were cut back, 5 bases at V and 1 base at J, with 11 bases in the middle. CDR3 sequence: CASSLKRVQETQYF. CDR3 DNA sequence: TGTGCCAGCAGCCTCAAGCGGGTCCAAGAGACCCAGTACTTC.

This clone has ten or more counts. The gene calls are TRBV6-6 and TRBJ1-2; TRBD1 matches at 8 bases. The length of the CDR3 is 15 residues. V dropped 5 bases and J dropped 4; count of bases not matched to a gene: 9. Germline CDR1 is MNHNY and CDR2 is SVGAGI (reference sequence). Here the CDR3 reads CASSLFTGTGYGYTF. The CDR3 nucleotides read TGTGCCAGCAGTCTTTTTACCGGGACAGGCTATGGCTACACCTTC.

This clone occurred many times. CDR3 sequence: CASSMGGQAENQPQHF. The CDR3 DNA reads as TGTGCCAGTAGTATGGGAGGGCAGGCGGAAAATCAGCCCCAGCATTTT. This chain uses TRBV19 with TRBJ1-5; D gene unclear. The CDR3 consists of 16 residues. Trimming left V 3 bases short and J 4 bases short, with 16 bases between. Germline-derived CDR1 and CDR2 are LNHDA and SQIVND (reference sequence).

There are many counts of this clone. The rearrangement joins TRBV5-4 to TRBJ2-3; D possibly corresponds to TRBD2 (7 bases). The CDR3 covers 14 residues. Germline-derived CDR1 and CDR2 are SGHNT and YYREEE (reference sequence). Trimming removed 4 bases from V and 5 bases from J, with 14 bases in between. The CDR3 is CASSRGAEVDTQYF. CDR3 nucleotide sequence: TGTGCCAGCAGCCGGGGGGCGGAGGTAGATACGCAGTATTTT.

This clone occurred many times. This chain uses TRBV19 with TRBJ1-2; no reliable D call. V lost 2 bases to trimming and J lost 0 bases, with 7 bases between them. The germline V gene encodes CDR1 LNHDA and CDR2 SQIVND (reference sequence). This CDR3 has 14 amino acids. CDR3 nucleotides: TGTGCCAGTAGTATACAAGTAGCTAACTATGGCTACACCTTC. It translates to CASSIQVANYGYTF.

The rearrangement uses TRBV30 and TRBJ2-1; 8 nucleotides align to TRBD2. The CDR3 contains 14 residues. V lost 5 bases to trimming and J lost 6 bases; unmatched junction nucleotides: 9. Per germline, CDR1 GTSNPN and CDR2 SVGIG (reference sequence). CDR3 sequence reads: CAWGRSGRGNEQFF. The CDR3 DNA is TGTGCCTGGGGTCGGAGCGGGAGAGGCAATGAGCAGTTCTTC.

This clone has only a few counts. The chain joins TRBV30 to TRBJ1-6; D remains ambiguous. Germline-derived CDR1 and CDR2 are GTSNPN and SVGIG (reference sequence). V was cut by 2 bases and J by 8 bases, with 10 bases left in between. CDR3 length: 13 residues. This CDR3 is CAWSIGVDSPLHF. The CDR3 DNA follows: TGTGCCTGGAGTATCGGGGTGGATTCACCCCTCCACTTT.

This clone was seen repeatedly, ten times or more. The rearrangement links TRBV11-2 to TRBJ2-1, with 9 positions matching TRBD1. The length of the CDR3 is 14 residues. V lost 8 bases and J lost 6; bases outside the gene matches: 8. The V gene's germline CDR1 is SGHAT and CDR2 FQNNGV. The CDR3 loop is CASGKGQGGNEQFF. The CDR3 nucleotides read TGTGCCAGCGGAAAGGGACAGGGAGGCAATGAGCAGTTCTTC.

This clone was counted ten times or more. V usage is TRBV5-1 and J usage is TRBJ2-1; 7 bases agree with TRBD2. The germline V gene has CDR1 SGHRS and CDR2 YFSETQ. V shed 1 base and J 8 bases; nucleotides not matched to a gene: 6. The CDR3 runs to 14 residues. Here the CDR3 DNA reads TGCGCCAGCAGCTTGAATCTGAGCGGGGATGAGCAGTTCTTC. Amino acids: CASSLNLSGDEQFF. The full variable domain, in which reference TRBV5-1 and TRBJ2-1 provide the parts outside the CDR3, is KAGVTQTPRYLIKTRGQQVTLSCSPISGHRSVSWYQQTPGQGLQFLFEYFSETQRNKGNFPGRFSGRQFSNSRSEMNVSTLELGDSALYLCASSLNLSGDEQFFGPGTRLTVL.

V usage is TRBV15 and J usage is TRBJ2-5; 7 bases are shared with TRBD1. Germline V CDR1 and CDR2: LNHNV, YYDKDF (reference sequence). Trimming took 0 bases from V and 7 from J; bases not matched to a gene: 17. The CDR3 has 18 residues. The CDR3 nucleotides read TGTGCCACCAGCAGAGAGGTCGGGCGACAGGGCCGATCGGGGACCCAGTACTTC. It codes for CATSREVGRQGRSGTQYF.